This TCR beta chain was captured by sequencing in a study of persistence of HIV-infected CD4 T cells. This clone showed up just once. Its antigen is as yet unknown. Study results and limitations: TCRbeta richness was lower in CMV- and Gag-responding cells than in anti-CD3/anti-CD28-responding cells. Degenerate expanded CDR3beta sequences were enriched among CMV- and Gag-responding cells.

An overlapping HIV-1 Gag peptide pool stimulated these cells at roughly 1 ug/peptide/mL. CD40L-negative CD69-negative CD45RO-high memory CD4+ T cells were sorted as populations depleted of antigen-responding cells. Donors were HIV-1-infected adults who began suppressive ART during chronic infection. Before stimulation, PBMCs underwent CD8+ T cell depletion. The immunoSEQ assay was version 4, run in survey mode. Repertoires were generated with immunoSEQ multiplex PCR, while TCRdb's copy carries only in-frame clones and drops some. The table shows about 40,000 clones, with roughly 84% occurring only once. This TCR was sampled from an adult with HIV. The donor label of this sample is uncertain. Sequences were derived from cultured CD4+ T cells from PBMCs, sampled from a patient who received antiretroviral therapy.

CDR3 DNA: TGTGCCAGCAGCTTACTAGCGGGGAGCACAGATACGCAGTATTTT. Protein sequence: CASSLLAGSTDTQYF. The gene calls are TRBV7-8 and TRBJ2-3; 9 nucleotides line up with TRBD2. From germline, CDR1 is SGHVS and CDR2 FQNEAQ. The CDR3 totals 15 residues. With V trimmed by 2 bases and J by 0 bases, 0 bases remained unmatched.